These 21 T cell receptor beta chains were all obtained from the same sample, sequenced in a study of cytomegalovirus exposure and HLA in healthy donors. The PCR had 60 Vbeta and 13 Jbeta primers. Sequenced by immunoSEQ multiplex PCR; TCRdb stores in-frame clones only, minus some. The profile covers 130,000 or so clones, with 81% appearing a single time and about 2% taken by the ten largest. What was sequenced was PBMCs. These receptors originate from a man in his late teens or twenties in good health and CMV-seronegative.

The chain couples TRBV4-1 to TRBJ2-3, with TRBD2 identical over 9 bases. Germline CDR1 reads MGHRA; CDR2 reads YSYEKL. Losses at the gene ends were 2 bases for V and 6 bases for J; bases not matched to a gene: 15. CDR3 length: 18 residues. The CDR3 DNA sequence: TGCGCCAGCAGCCAAATTGCCGGGACTAGCCGGTTGCAGGATACGCAGTATTTT. Residues: CASSQIAGTSRLQDTQYF.

As DNA, the CDR3 is TGTGCCAGCAGCTTATTAGCGGGGGGGCTCGAGACCCAGTACTTC. This sequence encodes CASSLLAGGLETQYF. The V call is TRBV11-2, the J call TRBJ2-5, with TRBD2 matching over 11 bases. The CDR3 length is 15 residues. Trimming cost V 2 bases and J 5 bases; bases outside gene matches: 4. Germline V gene data show CDR1 as SGHAT and CDR2 as FQNNGV.

The chain combines TRBV27 with TRBJ2-2; TRBD1 agrees at 11 bases. The V segment lost 2 bases and the J segment 6 bases; nucleotides outside the gene matches: 5. The CDR3 has 16 residues. Looked up from germline, CDR1 is MNHEY and CDR2 is SMNVEV (reference sequence). The DNA for the CDR3 is TGTGCCAGCAGTTTACGGACAGGGGGCGCCTCCGGGGAGCTGTTTTTT. It encodes CASSLRTGGASGELFF.

The V call is TRBV5-4, the J call TRBJ1-2, with 10 bases matching TRBD1. J gave up 12 bases and V 5 bases, and 10 bases lay outside the gene matches. CDR3 length: 13 amino acids. In germline, CDR1 is SGHNT, CDR2 YYREEE (reference sequence). CDR3: CASRPPGQGYNTF. CDR3 in DNA: TGTGCCAGCAGACCCCCGGGACAGGGGTATAACACCTTC.

The chain uses TRBV19 and TRBJ1-5, with 7 bases matching TRBD1. After removal of 5 bases from V and 0 bases from J, the junction contained 4 bases not matched to a gene. Per the germline V gene, CDR1 is LNHDA and CDR2 is SQIVND (reference sequence). The CDR3 extends over 15 amino acids. The CDR3 region has the DNA TGTGCCAGTAGTGCTGGACAGGTTAGCAATCAGCCCCAGCATTTT. Protein sequence: CASSAGQVSNQPQHF.

The rearrangement joins TRBV5-6 to TRBJ2-1, with 15 bases that match TRBD2. CDR3 length equals 17 residues. CDR1 and CDR2 (germline): SGHDT, YYEEEE. Losses at the gene ends were 4 bases for V and 4 bases for J; bases not matched to a gene: 6. The DNA of the CDR3 is TGTGCCAGCAGCCAAGGACTAGCGGGGGGGATATACAATGAGCAGTTCTTC. Residues: CASSQGLAGGIYNEQFF.

The J gene is TRBJ1-6, the V gene TRBV5-1, with unresolved D. V shed 0 bases and J shed 7 bases, with 8 bases lying between them. The CDR3 spans 14 residues. Germline V CDR1 and CDR2: SGHRS, YFSETQ. The CDR3 nucleotides read TGCGCCAGCAGCTTGGGGGTGCGGAATTCACCCCTCCACTTT. It translates to CASSLGVRNSPLHF.

This clone appeared a single time. The J gene is TRBJ2-2, the V gene TRBV19; TRBD1 is a possible D gene (6 bases). The CDR3 consists of 15 residues. V shed 7 bases and J shed 0 bases, with 12 bases lying between them. Germline V lookup: CDR1 LNHDA, CDR2 SQIVND (reference sequence). The chain's CDR3 is CASTPGHPNTGELFF. The CDR3 DNA reads TGTGCCAGTACTCCGGGACACCCGAACACCGGGGAGCTGTTTTTT.

The chain joins TRBV9 to TRBJ2-7, with 7 bases fitting TRBD1. The V segment lost 4 bases and the J segment 6 bases; nucleotides outside the gene matches: 4. CDR3 length equals 12 residues. Germline values: CDR1 SGDLS, CDR2 YYNGEE. The CDR3 region has the DNA TGTGCCAGCAGCCCGACAGGGAGCGAGCAGTACTTC. It yields the protein CASSPTGSEQYF.

The chain couples TRBV5-5 to TRBJ1-1; TRBD1 matches 8 bases. Germline V gene sequence: CDR1 SGHKS, CDR2 YYEKEE (reference sequence). There are 15 residues in the CDR3. V lost 4 bases to trimming and J lost 4 bases; unmatched junction nucleotides: 9. CDR3 coding DNA: TGTGCCAGCAGCCCCCCGGACAGGGCCGGCACTGAAGCTTTCTTT. Translating it yields CASSPPDRAGTEAFF.

The chain combines TRBV15 with TRBJ2-1; 8 nucleotides align to TRBD2. V dropped 7 bases and J dropped 6; count of bases not matched to a gene: 11. Germline values: CDR1 LNHNV, CDR2 YYDKDF (reference sequence). The CDR3 is made up of 15 amino acids. The CDR3 coding sequence is TGTGCCACCACCGACTCGGGGGGGGGCCGCAATGAGCAGTTCTTC. Protein: CATTDSGGGRNEQFF.

The rearrangement uses TRBV7-9 and TRBJ1-1; D is unclear. In germline, CDR1 is SEHNR, CDR2 FQNEAQ (reference sequence). V was shortened by 5 bases and J by 5 bases, with 9 bases between the two germline ends. The CDR3 runs to 12 residues. CDR3 protein: CASSHGGTEAFF. CDR3 nucleotide sequence: TGTGCCAGCAGCCACGGAGGGACTGAAGCTTTCTTT.

This clone was observed a single time. This chain connects TRBV5-1 to TRBJ1-5; D ambiguous. Per the germline V gene, CDR1 is SGHRS and CDR2 is YFSETQ. CDR3 length: 13 amino acids. Trimming cost V 0 bases and J 4 bases, with 5 bases left between them. The CDR3 region has the DNA TGCGCCAGCAGCTTGGCTTCTAATCAGCCCCAGCATTTT. The encoded protein is CASSLASNQPQHF.

Note on this clone: The junction departs from germline at one end; a sequencing error may be responsible. The chain uses TRBV6-5 and TRBJ2-5; 10 nucleotides match TRBD1. There are 15 residues in the CDR3. Germline CDR1 MNHEY, CDR2 SVGAGI. The CDR3 here is CASSSSTGGQKTQYF. Written as DNA, the CDR3 is TGTGCCAGCAGTTCGTCGACAGGGGGCCAAAAGACCCAGTACTTC.

The chain joins TRBV27 to TRBJ2-2; maybe TRBD1 (7 bases). The V gene lost 3 bases and the J gene lost 4 bases, with 9 bases spanning the gap. CDR1 is MNHEY, CDR2 SMNVEV, per germline (reference sequence). This CDR3 has 14 residues. The CDR3: CASSFQGGTGELFF. The CDR3 DNA reads TGTGCCAGCAGTTTTCAGGGGGGCACCGGGGAGCTGTTTTTT.

The chain uses TRBV4-2 and TRBJ2-2; the D is unclear. V lost 0 bases and J lost 0, with 8 bases in between. The germline gives CDR1 LGHNA, CDR2 YNFKEQ. The CDR3 consists of 16 residues. For the CDR3, the DNA is TGTGCCAGCAGCCAAGAAAGGAGCGCGAACACCGGGGAGCTGTTTTTT. It codes for CASSQERSANTGELFF.

The rearrangement links TRBV2 to TRBJ1-5; a possible D gene is TRBD1 (5 bases). The V end was cut by 4 bases, the J end by 5 bases, with 9 bases between. The CDR3 has 13 amino acids. The germline V gene has CDR1 SNHLY and CDR2 FYNNEI. This CDR3 is CASSAGGDQPQHF. The DNA of the CDR3 is TGTGCCAGCAGTGCCGGGGGTGATCAGCCCCAGCATTTT.

This chain uses TRBV6-1 with TRBJ1-2; maybe TRBD1 (6 bases). Germline loops: CDR1 MNHNS, CDR2 SASEGT. V lost 6 bases and J 0 bases, leaving 23 bases between the germline ends. The CDR3 length is 18 residues. This CDR3 is CASSELLSRDNANYGYTF. CDR3 DNA sequence: TGTGCCAGCAGCGAATTATTATCCCGGGACAACGCTAACTATGGCTACACCTTC.

The rearrangement joins TRBV2 to TRBJ2-1; no firm D call. V was clipped by 5 bases and J by 7 bases, with 15 bases between them. The CDR3 covers 14 residues. The germline V gene encodes CDR1 SNHLY and CDR2 FYNNEI. The CDR3 DNA follows: TGTGCCAGCAGTCCTAGAGTAGCTGGGAATGAGCAGTTCTTC. Translated: CASSPRVAGNEQFF.

The chain has TRBV5-1 and TRBJ2-1, with D perhaps matching TRBD1 (5 bases). Trimming took 4 bases from V and 1 from J, leaving 15 bases between them. This CDR3 is built from 16 residues. Germline lookup yields CDR1 SGHRS and CDR2 YFSETQ. DNA for the CDR3: TGCGCCAGCAGCGCACAACAGGCCACATCCTACAATGAGCAGTTCTTC. Its protein product is CASSAQQATSYNEQFF.

The genes are TRBV5-1 and TRBJ2-3, with 14 bases lining up with TRBD2. The CDR3 consists of 17 residues. V shed 4 bases, J shed 3 bases, and the junction held 7 bases outside the gene matches. The germline CDR1 and CDR2 sequences are SGHRS and YFSETQ. The CDR3 loop reads CASSPGTSGGKTDTQYF. Written as DNA, the CDR3 is TGCGCCAGCAGCCCCGGGACTAGCGGGGGAAAGACAGATACGCAGTATTTT.